This TCR beta chain was sequenced for a study of cytomegalovirus exposure and HLA in healthy donors. The protocol was immunoSEQ multiplex PCR, while the TCRdb copy is restricted to in-frame clones and leaves out a portion. The table records approximately 150,000 clones, around nine tenths of them present only once. CDR1 LNHDA and CDR2 SQIVND come from the germline V gene (reference sequence). V was clipped by 6 bases and J by 9 bases; unmatched bases: 14. CDR3 length equals 16 residues. To note about this clone: Its antigen is undetermined.

General study results and limits: Most TCR sequences showed up rarely, but some public TCRs showed up in many donors.

The sequence was collected from a man aged 18 to 29 in good health and CMV-seropositive. This chain connects TRBV19 to TRBJ2-1; 10 nucleotides align to TRBD2. The source material was PBMCs. The CDR3 sequence is CASSTSSGRVRGEQFF. The CDR3 DNA sequence: TGTGCCAGTAGCACATCAAGCGGGAGGGTCCGGGGTGAGCAGTTCTTC.